This T cell receptor beta chain derives from a study of T cells in Graves' hyperthyroidism and ophthalmopathy. Amplification of TCR beta CDR3 regions used RNA as the template. An initial round of RT-PCR targeting the TCR CDR3 relied on the HTBI primer set. MiXCR, run by TCRdb on the multiplex PCR reads, gives a single entry per CDR3 protein. The sample has over 400,000 distinct CDR3 sequences, 14% to 15% seen once. This CDR3 comprises 19 residues. Between the trimmed V and J ends, which lost 2 bases and 0 bases, there was a span of 22 bases. Germline CDR1 and CDR2: SGHAT and FQNNGV. The sample consisted of blood. V and J are TRBV11-2 and TRBJ1-1; D is perhaps TRBD1 (5 bases). The TCR comes from a man between 18 and 35 years old with Graves' ophthalmopathy. The CDR3 DNA reads as TGTGCCAGCAGCTTACCATCGGACACCGCAGATACTATGAACACTGAAGCTTTCTTT. Translation gives CASSLPSDTADTMNTEAFF.